Following are 4 T cell receptor beta chains from one sample sequenced in a study of T cell responses to AZD1222 COVID-19 vaccine. Libraries were prepared by immunoSEQ multiplex PCR; TCRdb keeps only in-frame clonotypes and omits some of them. The sample lists some 180,000 clones, roughly 92% seen once, with around 1.6% in the top ten. The sample was peripheral blood, taken 28 days after the second AZD1222 dose. Every receptor here comes from an adult who received the AZD1222 COVID-19 vaccine.

This clone was recorded only once. This chain links TRBV4-1 with TRBJ2-5; D may be TRBD2 (6 bases). In germline, CDR1 is MGHRA, CDR2 YSYEKL. Trimming took off 4 bases at V and 5 bases at J, with 17 bases between the two ends. The CDR3 consists of 15 residues. CDR3 in DNA: TGCGCCAGCAGCCCGATAATGGGACTGCGGGAGACCCAGTACTTC. Protein product: CASSPIMGLRETQYF.

The V and J genes are TRBV28 and TRBJ2-7, with 9 bases matching TRBD1. CDR3 length: 13 residues. Germline CDR1 MDHEN, CDR2 SYDVKM. Trimming took 11 bases from V and 5 from J; bases not matched to a gene: 10. The CDR3 is CAAGGQGPHEQYF. CDR3 in DNA: TGTGCCGCCGGGGGACAGGGTCCCCACGAGCAGTACTTC.

The genes are TRBV6-2 or TRBV6-3 and TRBJ1-6; D remains unclear. Trimming removed 0 bases from V and 14 bases from J, with 14 bases in between. This CDR3 comprises 14 residues. Germline V CDR1 and CDR2: MNHEY, SVGEGT. CDR3 amino acids: CASSYSGDRLALHF. In DNA, the CDR3 is TGTGCCAGCAGTTACTCTGGGGATCGTCTGGCCCTCCACTTT.

V and J are TRBV5-1 and TRBJ2-3; 11 bases align to TRBD1. J lost 3 bases, V lost 0 bases, and 6 bases had no gene match. Per the germline V gene, CDR1 is SGHRS and CDR2 is YFSETQ. The CDR3 contains 17 residues. The CDR3 bases are TGCGCCAGCAGCTTGGGCAGGACAGGGGGCGCAACAGATACGCAGTATTTT. This sequence encodes CASSLGRTGGATDTQYF.